The clone carrying this TCR beta chain was observed a few times. What it binds is unknown. These data are taken from a study of response to subunit inactivated influenza vaccine. Study-level results: Authors suggested each seasonal influenza vaccination recruits few new T cells.

V was shortened by 0 bases and J by 4 bases, with 14 bases between the two germline ends. CDR1 is SGHKS and CDR2 is YYEKEE in the germline V gene (reference sequence). This CDR3 spans 16 amino acids. TCRdb passed the RT-PCR reads through MiXCR, listing each CDR3 protein once. Of a few hundred thousand distinct CDR3 sequences listed, about a fifth were seen once; the top ten hold roughly 10%. The genes are TRBV5-5 and TRBJ2-1, with D perhaps TRBD2 (7 bases). The sequencing here drew on PBMCs from blood, taken less than 22 months after vaccination. This sequence originates from a man between 50 and 69 years old who received an inactivated influenza vaccine. The CDR3 sequence: CASSLEVRGGYNEQFF. The CDR3 region has the DNA TGTGCCAGCAGCTTGGAAGTAAGGGGGGGGTACAATGAGCAGTTCTTC.